This T cell receptor (beta chain) was recorded in a study of OX40 agonist ivuxolimab in advanced cancers. A note on the overall study: Ivuxolimab was a fully human IgG2 agonistic monoclonal antibody targeting the costimulatory receptor OX40 (CD134). Intravenous ivuxolimab was administered to patients every 2 weeks at six dose levels: 0.01, 0.1, 0.3, 1.5, 3 and 10 mg/kg. Of the roughly 52 dose-escalation patients, hepatocellular carcinoma was present in some 19, melanoma in around 15, renal cell carcinoma in 9 and head and neck cancer in 9. The dose-escalation cohort was around 84% male with a mean age of approximately 60 years, ranging from roughly 20 to 80. Prior anti-PD-1, anti-PD-L1 or anti-CTLA-4 therapy was permitted, and 35% to 40% of dose-escalation patients had received checkpoint inhibitors. Partial responses were achieved by three dose-escalation patients, of whom one had hepatocellular carcinoma and two had cutaneous melanoma. The point of sequencing TCRbeta in the periphery was to test whether ivuxolimab changed TCR sequence diversity and drove clonal T-cell expansion. The monotherapy dose-escalation portion (N of about 50 patients) of the phase I ivuxolimab trial is reported in the paper.

A remark on this clone: Its recognized antigen is unknown. Per-base quality was not reported, and no clone a single base away is much larger than it.

The trial excluded patients who had a history of autoimmune disease or were on systemic immunosuppression. Peripheral blood for TCR sequencing was collected from all dose cohorts at baseline, on cycle 4 day 1, and on cycle 7 day 1. The samples were drawn from a first-in-human, open-label, multicenter phase I dose-escalation trial of ivuxolimab. Adults with locally advanced or metastatic head and neck squamous cell, hepatocellular, melanoma or renal cell carcinoma were enrolled in the trial. Before TCR sequencing, CD4+ T cells and CD8+ T cells from peripheral blood were sorted into separate populations. To sequence the TCRbeta CDR3 region, genomic DNA was isolated from the sorted cells. TCRbeta CDR3 regions were sequenced using the immunoSEQ Assay. In TCRdb, the immuneACCESS table is reduced to in-frame sequences with V and J assigned. These tables do not hold every clone; where another copy was compared, an unresolved V gene accounts for under half, and the others remain unexplained. The sample has 35,000 or so clones on record, more than 75% of them singletons. Around a fifth of the sample rests with the top ten.

Results and caveats for the whole study, not just this receptor: Low levels of normalized T-cell clonal expansion were also seen in some nonresponding patients. In the 0.1-3.0 mg/kg groups, partial responders were among the patients with the lowest normalized peripheral clonal expansion, particularly in CD8+ T cells. After ivuxolimab, expanded clones were on average more numerous among CD8+ T cells than among CD4+ T cells. Which antigens the clonally expanded peripheral T cells were specific for was not determined. At doses of 0.1 to 3.0 mg/kg, clonal expansion of both CD4+ and CD8+ blood T cells was observed from baseline to week 6.

From the cysteine through the phenylalanine, the CDR3 covers 17 amino acids. The retained sequence is limited to the CDR3, 51 bases, with the frame set at the first base. The germline V gene yields SGHDT for CDR1 and YYEEEE for CDR2. Relative to germline, V is 4 bases shorter and J is 5 bases shorter, with 19 bases between their ends. The chain couples TRBV5-6 to TRBJ1-6, and possibly TRBD1, on 5 matching bases. The receptor's source is an adult with an advanced solid tumor such as melanoma, head and neck, liver or kidney cancer. The specimen was CD4+ or CD8+ T cells sorted from blood, collected in a trial of the OX40 agonist ivuxolimab. The DNA reads as follows: TGTGCCAGCAGCCCCGGGACGGAGTACCGAGATAATTCACCCCTCCACTTT. This yields the protein CASSPGTEYRDNSPLHF. With all but the CDR3 taken from the reference TRBV5-6 and TRBJ1-6 genes, the full variable domain is: DAGVTQSPTHLIKTRGQQVTLRCSPKSGHDTVSWYQQALGQGPQFIFQYYEEEERQRGNFPDRFSGHQFPNYSSELNVNALLLGDSALYLCASSPGTEYRDNSPLHFGNGTRLTVT.